The rows below give T cell receptor beta chains drawn from one sample of a study of shared clonotypes between healthy human individuals. Method: immunoSEQ multiplex PCR; TCRdb's copy keeps in-frame clones and lacks some. Of around 2,000,000 clones listed, about 94% are singletons. The material sequenced was naive CD8+ T cells sorted from blood. Source of these receptors: a man in his late teens or twenties in good health. Both conserved end residues are trimmed from each CDR3. The order of the fields is V gene, CDR3 protein.

v_gene: TRBV27; CDR3aa: ASSSSVGERTYEQY
v_gene: TRBV7-8; CDR3aa: ASSEDTTQLSYEQY
v_gene: TRBV27; CDR3aa: ASSLSLGWETQY
v_gene: TRBV27; CDR3aa: ASSLFGTYEQY
v_gene: TRBV27; CDR3aa: ASSSHSERETQY
v_gene: TRBV19; CDR3aa: ASSLYGMLGDEQY
v_gene: TRBV19; CDR3aa: ATSTAVNYEQY
v_gene: TRBV5-1; CDR3aa: ASKGTGELF
v_gene: TRBV2; CDR3aa: ASRDALTDTQY
v_gene: TRBV13; CDR3aa: ASSLGTLQGYEQY
v_gene: TRBV27; CDR3aa: ASGAQGSNQPQH
v_gene: TRBV7-2; CDR3aa: ASSLGGQGETQY
v_gene: TRBV27; CDR3aa: ASSWRGGPPEQF
v_gene: TRBV19; CDR3aa: ASSIDQPGEFGSPLH
v_gene: TRBV4-1; CDR3aa: ASSQVGHQAGELF
v_gene: TRBV4-1; CDR3aa: ASSPRAGGGNYGYT
v_gene: TRBV9; CDR3aa: ASSVGDFSPGPQETQY
v_gene: TRBV27; CDR3aa: ASSSSRGGQETQY
v_gene: TRBV10-1; CDR3aa: ASSTINGLAITYEQY
v_gene: TRBV7-8; CDR3aa: ASSLGMDGEAGEKLF
v_gene: TRBV11-2; CDR3aa: ASSSQGLAYGYT
v_gene: TRBV4-1; CDR3aa: ASSQVARVDSGELF
v_gene: TRBV10-3; CDR3aa: AITGQGGGYT
v_gene: TRBV10-1; CDR3aa: ASSLTSSHEQY
v_gene: TRBV28; CDR3aa: ASSTGPYYGYT
v_gene: TRBV5-1; CDR3aa: ASSLQRALDEQF
v_gene: TRBV27; CDR3aa: ASMLRARNSPLH
v_gene: TRBV21-1; CDR3aa: ASSISSGLGQQF
v_gene: TRBV4-1; CDR3aa: ASSQVYGTGVSYNSPLH
v_gene: TRBV6-5; CDR3aa: ASSSDRVSTDTQY
v_gene: TRBV2; CDR3aa: ASSYRGSNTEAF
v_gene: TRBV10-3; CDR3aa: AISGQTLYEQF
v_gene: TRBV6-5; CDR3aa: ASSPLSRYNEQF
v_gene: TRBV6-5; CDR3aa: ASSYVSDSEKLF
v_gene: TRBV30; CDR3aa: AWSPKVDIFETQY
v_gene: TRBV5-4; CDR3aa: ASSSGVYEQF
v_gene: TRBV11-2; CDR3aa: ASSDGSGYGGNIQY
v_gene: TRBV1; CDR3aa: TSSQGKLGPQNSPLH
v_gene: TRBV4-1; CDR3aa: ASSQGTSSYNEQF
v_gene: TRBV5-1; CDR3aa: ASSQMGADTQY
v_gene: TRBV18; CDR3aa: ASSPPGNPSYEQY
v_gene: TRBV11-2; CDR3aa: ASSLNVEQF
v_gene: TRBV19; CDR3aa: ASTNGPNTGELF
v_gene: TRBV6-1; CDR3aa: ASSEDMDSDTGELF
v_gene: TRBV28; CDR3aa: ASTPVFAYEQY
v_gene: TRBV9; CDR3aa: ASSVVEGLAGGTDTQY
v_gene: TRBV19; CDR3aa: ASSQTSSDTDTQY
v_gene: TRBV11-3; CDR3aa: ASSPTSGGDNEQF
v_gene: TRBV6-5; CDR3aa: ASSAGQVRQPQH
v_gene: TRBV9; CDR3aa: ASSVDLADYEQY
v_gene: TRBV9; CDR3aa: ASSVRVSGDSVDTQY
v_gene: TRBV30; CDR3aa: AWTDRGHNGYT
v_gene: TRBV5-4; CDR3aa: ASSFSILEGGTEAF
v_gene: TRBV4-1; CDR3aa: ASSQTTRYYGYT
v_gene: TRBV5-8; CDR3aa: ASSSGAGVITGELF
v_gene: TRBV9; CDR3aa: ASSDADRLNTGELF
v_gene: TRBV6-6; CDR3aa: ASSYGTDQPQH
v_gene: TRBV4-2; CDR3aa: ASSQLTSGGEETQY
v_gene: TRBV15; CDR3aa: ATSSLQGNTGELF
v_gene: TRBV4-3; CDR3aa: ASSRLLAGDETQY